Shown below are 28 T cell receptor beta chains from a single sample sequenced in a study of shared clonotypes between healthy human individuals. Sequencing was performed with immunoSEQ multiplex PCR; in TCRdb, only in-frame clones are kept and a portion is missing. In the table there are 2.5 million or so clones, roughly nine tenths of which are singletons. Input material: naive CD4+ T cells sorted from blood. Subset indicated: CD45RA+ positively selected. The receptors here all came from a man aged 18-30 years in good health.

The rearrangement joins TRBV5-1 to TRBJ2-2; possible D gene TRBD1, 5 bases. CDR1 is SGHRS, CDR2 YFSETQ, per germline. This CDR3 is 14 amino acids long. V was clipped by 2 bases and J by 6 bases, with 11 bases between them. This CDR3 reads CASSLSGNSGELFF. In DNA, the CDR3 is TGCGCCAGCAGCTTATCAGGGAATTCCGGGGAGCTGTTTTTT.

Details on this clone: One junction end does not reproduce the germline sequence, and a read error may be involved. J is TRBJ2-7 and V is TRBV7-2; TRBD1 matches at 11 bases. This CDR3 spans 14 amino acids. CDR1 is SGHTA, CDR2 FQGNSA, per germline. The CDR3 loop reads CASSQRTGGAELYF. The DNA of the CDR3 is TGTGCCAGCAGCCAACGGACAGGGGGCGCCGAGCTGTACTTC.

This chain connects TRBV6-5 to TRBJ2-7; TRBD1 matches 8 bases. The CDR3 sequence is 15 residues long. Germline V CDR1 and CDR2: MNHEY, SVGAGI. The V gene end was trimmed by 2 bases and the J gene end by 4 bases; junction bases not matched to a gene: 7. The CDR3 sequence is CASSYRRRGLYEQYF. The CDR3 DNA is TGTGCCAGCAGTTACCGGCGCAGGGGGCTATACGAGCAGTACTTC.

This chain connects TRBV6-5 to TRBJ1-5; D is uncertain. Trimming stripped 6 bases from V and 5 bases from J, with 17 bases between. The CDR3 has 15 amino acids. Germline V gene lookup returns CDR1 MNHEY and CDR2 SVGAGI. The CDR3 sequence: CASRLPPESHQPQHF. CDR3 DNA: TGTGCCAGCAGACTACCTCCGGAGTCCCATCAGCCCCAGCATTTT.

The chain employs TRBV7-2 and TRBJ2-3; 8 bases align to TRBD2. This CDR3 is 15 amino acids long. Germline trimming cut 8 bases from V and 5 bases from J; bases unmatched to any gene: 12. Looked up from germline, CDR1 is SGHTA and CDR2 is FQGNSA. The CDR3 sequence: CASGLSGGRGDTQYF. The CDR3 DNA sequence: TGTGCCAGCGGTCTTTCGGGAGGGAGGGGAGATACGCAGTATTTT.

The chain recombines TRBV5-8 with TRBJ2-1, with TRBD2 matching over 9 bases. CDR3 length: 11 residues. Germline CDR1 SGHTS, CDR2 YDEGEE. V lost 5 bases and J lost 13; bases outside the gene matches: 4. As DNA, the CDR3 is TGTGCCAGCAGAGTTAGCGGGAGCCAGTTCTTC. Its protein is CASRVSGSQFF.

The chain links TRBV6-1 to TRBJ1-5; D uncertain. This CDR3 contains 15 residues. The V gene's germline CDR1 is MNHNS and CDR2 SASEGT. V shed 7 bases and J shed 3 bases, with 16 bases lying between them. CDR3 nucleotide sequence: TGTGCCAGCAATGACCCCAACCCCTACAATCAGCCCCAGCATTTT. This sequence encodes CASNDPNPYNQPQHF.

The CDR3 nucleotides are TGTGCCAGCAGTGTAGCGTGGGATCAGCCCCAGCATTTT. It specifies CASSVAWDQPQHF. J is TRBJ1-5 and V is TRBV2; unclear D gene. The CDR3 spans 13 residues. Trimming pared 4 bases from V and 5 bases from J, leaving 9 bases between. Per the germline V gene, CDR1 is SNHLY and CDR2 is FYNNEI.

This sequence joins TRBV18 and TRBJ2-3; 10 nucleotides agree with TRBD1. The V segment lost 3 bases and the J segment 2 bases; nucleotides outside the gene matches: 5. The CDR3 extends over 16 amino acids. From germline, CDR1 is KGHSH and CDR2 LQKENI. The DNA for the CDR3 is TGTGCCAGCTCACCTATGGGACAGGGGATCACAGATACGCAGTATTTT. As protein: CASSPMGQGITDTQYF.

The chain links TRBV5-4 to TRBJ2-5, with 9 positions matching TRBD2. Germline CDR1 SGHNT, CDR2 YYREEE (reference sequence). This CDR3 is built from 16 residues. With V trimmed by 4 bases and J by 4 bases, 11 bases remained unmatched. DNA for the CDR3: TGTGCCAGCAGCGGGGGAGGAGGAGCGGGAGGAGAGACCCAGTACTTC. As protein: CASSGGGGAGGETQYF.

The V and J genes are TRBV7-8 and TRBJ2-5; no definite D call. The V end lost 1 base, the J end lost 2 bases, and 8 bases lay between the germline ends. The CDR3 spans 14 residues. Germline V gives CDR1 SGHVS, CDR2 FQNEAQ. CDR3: CASSLDGGQETQYF. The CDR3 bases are TGTGCCAGCAGCTTAGACGGCGGACAAGAGACCCAGTACTTC.

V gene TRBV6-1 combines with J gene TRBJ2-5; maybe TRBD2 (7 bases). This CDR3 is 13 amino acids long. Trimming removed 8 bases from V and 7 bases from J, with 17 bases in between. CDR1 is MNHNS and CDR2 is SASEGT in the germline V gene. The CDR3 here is CASLGGDLGTQYF. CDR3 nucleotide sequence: TGTGCCAGCCTAGGGGGGGATTTGGGGACCCAGTACTTC.

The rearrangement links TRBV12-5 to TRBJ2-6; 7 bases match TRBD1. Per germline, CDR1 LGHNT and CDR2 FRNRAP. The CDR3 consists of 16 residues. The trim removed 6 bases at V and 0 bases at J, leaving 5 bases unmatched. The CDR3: CASGPGQISGANVLTF. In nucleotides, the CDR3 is TGTGCTAGTGGCCCGGGACAGATCTCTGGGGCCAACGTCCTGACTTTC.

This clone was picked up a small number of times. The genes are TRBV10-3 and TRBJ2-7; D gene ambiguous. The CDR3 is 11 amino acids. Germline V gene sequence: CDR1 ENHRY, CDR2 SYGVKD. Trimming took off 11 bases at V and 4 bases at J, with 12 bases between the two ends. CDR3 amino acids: CAVGGAYEQYF. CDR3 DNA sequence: TGTGCCGTGGGTGGCGCATACGAGCAGTACTTC.

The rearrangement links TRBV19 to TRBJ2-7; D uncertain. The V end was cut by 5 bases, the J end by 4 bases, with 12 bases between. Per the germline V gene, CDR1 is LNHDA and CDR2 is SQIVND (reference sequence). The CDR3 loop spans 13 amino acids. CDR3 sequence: CASSPIPSYEQYF. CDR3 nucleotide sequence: TGTGCCAGTAGTCCCATACCGTCTTACGAGCAGTACTTC.

CDR3 amino acids: CALEVGRSYTF. CDR3 in DNA: TGTGCCTTGGAAGTGGGGAGGAGCTACACCTTC. The chain recombines TRBV30 with TRBJ1-2; D is uncertain. CDR1 GTSNPN and CDR2 SVGIG come from the germline V gene (reference sequence). V dropped 7 bases and J dropped 9 bases, with 15 bases sitting between them. The CDR3 runs 11 residues.

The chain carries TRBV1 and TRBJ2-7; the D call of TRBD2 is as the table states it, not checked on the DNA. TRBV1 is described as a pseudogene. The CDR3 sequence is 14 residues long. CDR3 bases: TGCACCAGTTTCCAGCGGGGGACCAACTACGAGCAGTACTTC. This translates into CTSFQRGTNYEQYF.

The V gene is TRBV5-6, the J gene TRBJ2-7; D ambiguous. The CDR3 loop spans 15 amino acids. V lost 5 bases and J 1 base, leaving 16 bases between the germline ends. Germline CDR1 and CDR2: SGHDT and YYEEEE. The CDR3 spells CASSPTPTGSYEQYF. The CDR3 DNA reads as TGTGCCAGCAGTCCTACGCCGACGGGTTCCTACGAGCAGTACTTC.

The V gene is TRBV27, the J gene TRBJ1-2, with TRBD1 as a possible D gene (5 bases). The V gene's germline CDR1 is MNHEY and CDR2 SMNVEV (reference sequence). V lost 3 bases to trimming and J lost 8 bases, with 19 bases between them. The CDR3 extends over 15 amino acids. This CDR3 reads CASSLEGARVRGYTF. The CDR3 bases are TGTGCCAGCAGTTTGGAAGGGGCGCGGGTTAGAGGCTACACCTTC.

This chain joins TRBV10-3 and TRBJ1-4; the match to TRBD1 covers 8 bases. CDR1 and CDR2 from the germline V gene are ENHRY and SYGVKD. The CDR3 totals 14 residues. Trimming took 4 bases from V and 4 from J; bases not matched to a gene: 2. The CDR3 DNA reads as TGTGCCATCAGTGCGACAGGGGTTAATGAAAAACTGTTTTTT. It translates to CAISATGVNEKLFF.

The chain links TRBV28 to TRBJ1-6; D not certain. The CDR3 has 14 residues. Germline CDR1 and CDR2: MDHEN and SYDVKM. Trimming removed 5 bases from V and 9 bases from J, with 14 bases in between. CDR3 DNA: TGTGCCAGCAGTCCTTCGAAGTATGGTTCACCCCTCCACTTT. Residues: CASSPSKYGSPLHF.

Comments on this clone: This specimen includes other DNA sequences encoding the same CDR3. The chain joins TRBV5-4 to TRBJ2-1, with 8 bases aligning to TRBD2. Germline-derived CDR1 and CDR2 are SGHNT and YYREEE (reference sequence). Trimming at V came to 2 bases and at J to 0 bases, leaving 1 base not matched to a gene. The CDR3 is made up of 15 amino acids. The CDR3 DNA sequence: TGTGCCAGCAGCTTAAGCGGGAGCTCCTACAATGAGCAGTTCTTC. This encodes CASSLSGSSYNEQFF.

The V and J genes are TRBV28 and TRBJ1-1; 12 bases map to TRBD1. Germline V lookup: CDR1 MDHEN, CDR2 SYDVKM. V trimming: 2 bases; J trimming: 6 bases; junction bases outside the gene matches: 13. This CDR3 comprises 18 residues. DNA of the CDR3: TGTGCCAGCAGTTTACCGAGTCCCGGGACAGGGGGCGCGGCTGAAGCTTTCTTT. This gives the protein CASSLPSPGTGGAAEAFF.

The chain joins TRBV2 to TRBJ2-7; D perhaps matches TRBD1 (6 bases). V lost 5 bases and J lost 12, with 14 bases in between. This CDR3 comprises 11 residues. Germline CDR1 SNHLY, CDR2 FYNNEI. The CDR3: CASSLPGETYF. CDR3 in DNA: TGTGCCAGCAGTCTTCCAGGGGAGACGTACTTC.

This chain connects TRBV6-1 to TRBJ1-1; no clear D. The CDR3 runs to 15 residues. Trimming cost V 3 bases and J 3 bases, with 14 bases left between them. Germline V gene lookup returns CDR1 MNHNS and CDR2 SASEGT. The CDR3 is CASSDTTLRDTEAFF. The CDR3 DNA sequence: TGTGCCAGCAGTGATACCACTTTACGTGACACTGAAGCTTTCTTT.

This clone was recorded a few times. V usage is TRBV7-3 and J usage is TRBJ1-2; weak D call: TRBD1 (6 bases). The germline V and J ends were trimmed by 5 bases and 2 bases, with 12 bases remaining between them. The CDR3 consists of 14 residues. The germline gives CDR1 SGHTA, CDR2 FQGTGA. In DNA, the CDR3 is TGTGCCAGCAGCCCCGTCGGGGGCAACTATGGCTACACCTTC. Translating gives CASSPVGGNYGYTF. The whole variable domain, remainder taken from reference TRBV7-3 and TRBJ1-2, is GAGVSQTPSNKVTEKGKYVELRCDPISGHTALYWYRQSLGQGPEFLIYFQGTGAADDSGLPNDRFFAVRPEGSVSTLKIQRTERGDSAVYLCASSPVGGNYGYTFGSGTRLTVV.

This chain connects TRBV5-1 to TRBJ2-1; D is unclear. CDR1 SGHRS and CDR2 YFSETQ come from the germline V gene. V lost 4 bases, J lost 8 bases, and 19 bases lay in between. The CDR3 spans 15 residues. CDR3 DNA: TGCGCCAGCAGCGGGCGGACGGCCGCCGGCGATGAGCAGTTCTTC. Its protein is CASSGRTAAGDEQFF. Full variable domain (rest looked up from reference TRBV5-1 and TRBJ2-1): KAGVTQTPRYLIKTRGQQVTLSCSPISGHRSVSWYQQTPGQGLQFLFEYFSETQRNKGNFPGRFSGRQFSNSRSEMNVSTLELGDSALYLCASSGRTAAGDEQFFGPGTRLTVL.

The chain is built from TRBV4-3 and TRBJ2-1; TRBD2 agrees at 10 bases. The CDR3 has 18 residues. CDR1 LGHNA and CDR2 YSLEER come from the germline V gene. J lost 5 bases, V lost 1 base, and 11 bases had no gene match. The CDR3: CASSQARPPLAGNNEQFF. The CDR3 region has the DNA TGCGCCAGCAGCCAAGCCCGTCCCCCACTAGCGGGGAACAATGAGCAGTTCTTC.